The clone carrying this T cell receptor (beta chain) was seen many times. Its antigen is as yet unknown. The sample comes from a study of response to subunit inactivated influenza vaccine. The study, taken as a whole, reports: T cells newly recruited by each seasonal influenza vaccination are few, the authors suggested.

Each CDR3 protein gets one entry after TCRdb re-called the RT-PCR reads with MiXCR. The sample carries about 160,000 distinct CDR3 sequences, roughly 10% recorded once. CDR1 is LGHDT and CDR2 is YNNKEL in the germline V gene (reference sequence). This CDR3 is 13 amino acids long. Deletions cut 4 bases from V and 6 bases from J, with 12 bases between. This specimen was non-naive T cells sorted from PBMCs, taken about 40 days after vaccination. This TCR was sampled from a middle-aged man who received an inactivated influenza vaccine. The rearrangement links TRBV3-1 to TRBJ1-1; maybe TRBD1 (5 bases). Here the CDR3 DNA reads TGTGCCAGCAGCCCTGGGACCCTCTCTGAAGCTTTCTTT. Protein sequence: CASSPGTLSEAFF.